The sample holds many counts of the clone carrying this TCR beta chain. Its antigen is currently unknown. Each sequencing run yielded over 200 million TCR-beta sequences from 15-18 subjects. MiXCR, applied by TCRdb to the 5' RACE reads, yields one record per CDR3 protein. The sample consists of 65,000 to 95,000 distinct CDR3 sequences, about 5% of them appearing once. The V gene lost 4 bases and the J gene lost 3 bases, with 14 bases spanning the gap. The CDR3 is 15 residues long. The germline V gene has CDR1 SGHRS and CDR2 YFSETQ. This specimen comes from a study of neurological immune-mediated disorders. General study points: Phylogenetic grouping assigned the repertoires of 18 of 34 multiple sclerosis patients to a single cluster of related CDR3 sequences. This cluster may be a repertoire-level signature.

The sequence was collected from a woman aged 30 to 39 with multiple sclerosis. Sequenced sample: PBMCs. The chain links TRBV5-1 to TRBJ2-1; TRBD2 might be the D (6 bases). CDR3 loop: CASSGYSGIYNEQFF. CDR3 bases: TGCGCCAGCAGCGGATATAGCGGAATCTACAATGAGCAGTTCTTC.